The clone carrying this T cell receptor beta chain has only a few counts. Its antigen is still unknown. These data originate in a study of glioma-infiltrating T cells after dendritic cell vaccination. Study-level information: The vaccine used monocyte-derived dendritic cells pulsed overnight with autologous tumor lysate.

Study-wide findings and caveats: Survival was not directly related to TCR clonality in these patients.

Only in-frame clones appear in the TCRdb table, and some are missing; sequencing was by immunoSEQ multiplex PCR. The sample records around 89,000 clones, approximately 84% being singletons. The J segment lost 13 bases and the V segment lost 6 bases, leaving 6 bases of the junction unmatched. Germline assignment: CDR1 MNHEY and CDR2 SVGAGI. This CDR3 has 11 amino acids. PBMC sampling occurred before vaccination, two weeks after the third dose, and at progression. This sample comprised blood, obtained before dendritic cell vaccination. V usage is TRBV6-5 and J usage is TRBJ1-3, with TRBD1 identical over 7 bases. The source of this sequence is a human donor with glioblastoma. CDR3 sequence: CASRGQVSIYF. As DNA, the CDR3 is TGTGCCAGCAGAGGACAGGTTTCGATATATTTT.